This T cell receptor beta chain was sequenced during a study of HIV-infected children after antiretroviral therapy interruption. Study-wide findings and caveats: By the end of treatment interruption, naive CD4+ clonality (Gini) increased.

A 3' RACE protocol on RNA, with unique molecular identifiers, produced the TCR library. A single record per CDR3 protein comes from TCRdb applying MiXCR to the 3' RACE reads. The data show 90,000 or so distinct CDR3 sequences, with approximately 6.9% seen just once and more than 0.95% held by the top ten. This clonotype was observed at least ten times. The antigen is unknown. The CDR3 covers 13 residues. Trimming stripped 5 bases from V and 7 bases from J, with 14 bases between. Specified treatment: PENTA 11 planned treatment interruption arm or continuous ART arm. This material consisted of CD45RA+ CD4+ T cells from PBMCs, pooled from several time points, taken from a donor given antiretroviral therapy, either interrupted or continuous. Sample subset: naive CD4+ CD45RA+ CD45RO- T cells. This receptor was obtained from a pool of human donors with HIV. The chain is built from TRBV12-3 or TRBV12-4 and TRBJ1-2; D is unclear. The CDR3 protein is CASSLDIWGGYTF. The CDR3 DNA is TGTGCCAGCAGTCTAGACATCTGGGGTGGCTACACCTTC.